The rows below give T cell receptor beta chains drawn from one sample of a study of cytomegalovirus exposure and HLA in healthy donors. Sequencing used immunoSEQ multiplex PCR; TCRdb keeps in-frame clones, though not all of them. The sample carries around 130,000 clones, just under 80% recorded once. Sequencing was done on a sample of PBMCs. These receptor sequences come from a woman between 18 and 30 years old in good health and CMV-seronegative. CDR3s include the opening cysteine and the closing phenylalanine or tryptophan. A D gene is named only where the DNA matches it firmly. Some rows mark clone size as missing; the rest say once, few, many or name a class of expanded clone.

>TRBJ1-3|NA|14|TRBV5-1|NA
CASSLGASGNTIYF
TGCGCCAGCAGCTTGGGAGCATCTGGAAACACCATATATTTT
>TRBJ1-5|NA|15|TRBV5-1|NA
CASSLSGAGNQPQHF
TGCGCCAGCAGCTTGTCAGGGGCTGGCAATCAGCCCCAGCATTTT
>TRBJ2-7|NA|15|TRBV11-2|few
CASTLSKGPFYEQYF
TGTGCCAGCACTCTTTCCAAGGGGCCGTTCTACGAGCAGTACTTC
>TRBJ2-7|NA|13|TRBV18|NA
CASSPIEGGEQYF
TGTGCCAGCTCACCAATAGAAGGGGGCGAGCAGTACTTC
>TRBJ1-1|NA|11|TRBV5-8|few
CASIEFREAFF
TGTGCCAGCATCGAGTTTCGTGAAGCTTTCTTT
>TRBJ2-1|TRBD2|17|TRBV30|NA
CAWSVGLAGGPYNEQFF
TGTGCCTGGAGCGTGGGACTAGCGGGGGGGCCTTACAATGAGCAGTTCTTC
>TRBJ1-2|TRBD1|15|TRBV7-2|NA
CASSQQSRGPYGYTF
TGTGCCAGCAGCCAACAGTCAAGGGGGCCCTATGGCTACACCTTC
>TRBJ1-2|TRBD1|13|TRBV7-9|NA
CASSLGQAGGYTF
TGTGCCAGCAGCCTGGGACAGGCCGGGGGCTACACCTTC
>TRBJ2-1|TRBD2|17|TRBV6-4|few
CASSDSPSGSSYNEQFF
TGTGCCAGCAGTGACTCTCCTAGCGGGAGCTCCTACAATGAGCAGTTCTTC
>TRBJ1-4|TRBD1|14|TRBV11-2|NA
CASSLGDRGEKLFF
TGTGCCAGCAGCTTAGGGGACAGGGGGGAAAAACTGTTTTTT
>TRBJ2-7|NA|16|TRBV4-1|NA
CASSQVTGWLLSEQYF
TGCGCCAGCAGCCAGGTTACAGGGTGGCTTTTAAGTGAGCAGTACTTC
>TRBJ2-1|TRBD2|14|TRBV29-1|NA
CSVYLAGGPNEQFF
TGCAGCGTGTATCTAGCGGGAGGGCCGAATGAGCAGTTCTTC
>TRBJ2-3|TRBD2|16|TRBV4-1|NA
CASSLSEAGGIDTQYF
TGCGCCAGCAGCCTCTCCGAAGCGGGAGGTATAGATACGCAGTATTTT
>TRBJ2-3|NA|13|TRBV27|NA
CASSLSLADTQYF
TGTGCCAGCAGTTTATCACTAGCAGATACGCAGTATTTT
>TRBJ2-3|NA|16|TRBV6-5|NA
CASSYSISSSGDTQYF
TGTGCCAGCAGTTACTCGATTAGCTCTAGTGGAGATACGCAGTATTTT
>TRBJ2-7|TRBD1|16|TRBV6-5|once
CASSYTRGGPEGEQYF
TGTGCCAGCAGTTACACCCGAGGGGGCCCGGAAGGGGAGCAGTACTTC
>TRBJ2-7|TRBD1|13|TRBV11-2|NA
CASSLRGRSEQYF
TGTGCCAGCAGCTTAAGGGGGCGGTCCGAGCAGTACTTC
>TRBJ2-3|NA|11|TRBV29-1|few
CSVAVTDTQYF
TGCAGCGTAGCGGTCACAGATACGCAGTATTTT
>TRBJ1-2|NA|13|TRBV7-9|NA
CASSLDRDQGYTF
TGTGCCAGCAGCTTAGACAGGGATCAGGGCTACACCTTC
>TRBJ1-2|TRBD1|14|TRBV9|NA
CASSRDRELYGYTF
TGTGCCAGCAGCCGGGACAGGGAACTCTATGGCTACACCTTC
>TRBJ2-1|NA|14|TRBV4-2|NA
CASSQDSANNEQFF
TGTGCCAGCAGCCAAGATAGCGCGAACAATGAGCAGTTCTTC
>TRBJ1-1|NA|12|TRBV29-1|NA
CSAQAINTEAFF
TGCAGCGCACAGGCCATAAACACTGAAGCTTTCTTT
>TRBJ1-1|NA|17|TRBV7-2|NA
CASSLALPPSTGTEAFF
TGTGCCAGCAGCTTAGCACTCCCACCAAGTACCGGCACTGAAGCTTTCTTT
>TRBJ1-1|NA|11|TRBV7-9|NA
CASTQNTEAFF
TGTGCCAGCACCCAGAACACTGAAGCTTTCTTT
>TRBJ2-7|TRBD1|15|TRBV5-1|NA
CASSLVLGQGDEQYF
TGCGCCAGCAGCTTGGTCCTGGGACAGGGCGACGAGCAGTACTTC
>TRBJ2-7|TRBD2|14|TRBV7-9|NA
CASSFEASGGLKYF
TGTGCCAGCAGCTTCGAGGCTAGCGGGGGGTTGAAGTACTTC
>TRBJ2-1|NA|12|TRBV5-6|once
CASSRFGHEQFF
TGTGCCAGCAGTCGCTTTGGGCATGAGCAGTTCTTC
>TRBJ2-5|TRBD2|17|TRBV5-4|few
CASSLAVAGGPGETQYF
TGTGCCAGCAGCTTGGCGGTAGCGGGAGGGCCGGGAGAGACCCAGTACTTC
>TRBJ2-3|TRBD2|18|TRBV30|NA
CAWLGFGLAGGRTDTQYF
TGTGCCTGGCTGGGATTCGGACTAGCGGGAGGCCGCACAGATACGCAGTATTTT
>TRBJ1-2|NA|15|TRBV9|NA
CASSVDGAAGDGYTF
TGTGCCAGCAGCGTAGATGGGGCGGCAGGGGATGGCTACACCTTC
>TRBJ2-2|TRBD2|15|TRBV27|NA
CASSIAGGPTGELFF
TGTGCCAGCAGTATAGCGGGGGGCCCTACCGGGGAGCTGTTTTTT
>TRBJ2-7|NA|12|TRBV29-1|NA
CSVEGKRGEQYF
TGCAGCGTTGAAGGGAAGAGAGGGGAGCAGTACTTC
>TRBJ1-1|NA|12|TRBV11-3|NA
CASRGVNTEAFF
TGTGCCAGCAGAGGGGTGAACACTGAAGCTTTCTTT
>TRBJ2-4|TRBD2|13|TRBV30|NA
CALEGSGGPDQYF
TGTGCCTTGGAAGGTTCGGGAGGGCCAGATCAGTACTTC
>TRBJ2-6|NA|16|TRBV7-6|NA
CASSSIQGSGANVLTF
TGTGCCAGCAGCTCGATACAGGGTTCTGGGGCCAACGTCCTGACTTTC
>TRBJ1-1|NA|13|TRBV6-5|NA
CASSKSVYTEAFF
TGTGCCAGCAGTAAGTCGGTTTACACTGAAGCTTTCTTT
>TRBJ1-1|NA|13|TRBV5-1|NA
CASSSQGSAEAFF
TGCGCCAGCAGCTCTCAGGGGAGCGCTGAAGCTTTCTTT
>TRBJ1-2|NA|16|TRBV5-6|NA
CASSLEVNRGSGGYTF
TGTGCCAGCAGCTTGGAGGTTAATCGGGGAAGTGGCGGCTACACCTTC
>TRBJ2-5|TRBD2|14|TRBV4-1|few
CASSQIGGQETQYF
TGCGCCAGCAGCCAAATCGGGGGGCAAGAGACCCAGTACTTC
>TRBJ2-1|TRBD2|15|TRBV19|NA
CASSSWTSGSNEQFF
TGTGCCAGTAGTAGTTGGACTAGCGGGAGTAATGAGCAGTTCTTC
>TRBJ2-4|NA|14|TRBV14|NA
CASSQDTAGNIQYF
TGTGCCAGCAGCCAAGACACCGCCGGAAACATTCAGTACTTC
>TRBJ2-1|TRBD2|14|TRBV9|NA
CASSLSGSLGEQFF
TGTGCCAGCAGCCTTAGCGGGAGCCTAGGTGAGCAGTTCTTC
>TRBJ2-3|TRBD2|14|TRBV30|NA
CAWVTSGRSDTQYF
TGTGCCTGGGTAACTAGCGGGAGGTCGGATACGCAGTATTTT
>TRBJ2-4|NA|16|TRBV4-1|NA
CASSQAGLLAKNIQYF
TGCGCCAGCAGCCAAGCGGGACTTCTAGCCAAAAACATTCAGTACTTC
>TRBJ2-3|TRBD2|20|TRBV29-1|once
CSANTLGEREAPESTDTQYF
TGCAGCGCCAACACCCTAGGGGAGCGGGAGGCGCCCGAAAGCACAGATACGCAGTATTTT
>TRBJ2-2|TRBD1|17|TRBV7-6|NA
CASSLNIWTGRNGELFF
TGTGCCAGCAGCCTAAACATATGGACAGGGCGGAACGGGGAGCTGTTTTTT
>TRBJ1-2|NA|15|TRBV5-1|few
CASSRMDRAGYGYTF
TGCGCCAGCAGCCGTATGGATCGAGCGGGCTATGGCTACACCTTC
>TRBJ1-2|NA|14|TRBV6-1|few
CASSEFGGSYGYTF
TGTGCCAGCAGTGAATTTGGAGGGTCCTATGGCTACACCTTC
>TRBJ2-2|NA|17|TRBV11-2|few
CASSSPGGLGNTGELFF
TGTGCCAGCAGCTCCCCCGGGGGACTGGGGAACACCGGGGAGCTGTTTTTT
>TRBJ1-1|NA|14|TRBV28|NA
CASSWSAGNTEAFF
TGTGCCAGCAGTTGGAGCGCCGGGAACACTGAAGCTTTCTTT
>TRBJ2-5|NA|14|TRBV4-2|NA
CASSQGTKDKTQYF
TGTGCCAGCAGCCAAGGGACTAAGGATAAAACCCAGTACTTC
>TRBJ2-1|NA|17|TRBV4-1|NA
CASSLHLTPGDYNEQFF
TGCGCCAGCTCCCTTCACTTGACTCCCGGGGATTACAATGAGCAGTTCTTC
>TRBJ1-2|NA|14|TRBV6-5|NA
CASRPTGRIYGYTF
TGTGCCAGCAGGCCAACAGGACGTATCTATGGCTACACCTTC
>TRBJ2-3|NA|13|TRBV30|NA
CAWSGGLTDAQYF
TGTGCCTGGTCTGGGGGACTCACTGATGCGCAGTATTTT
>TRBJ1-3|TRBD1|15|TRBV29-1|NA
CSVDPGTAHGNTIYF
TGCAGCGTTGACCCCGGGACAGCTCATGGAAACACCATATATTTT
>TRBJ2-2|NA|14|TRBV5-6|NA
CASSLAANTGELFF
TGTGCCAGCAGCTTGGCTGCGAACACCGGGGAGCTGTTTTTT
>TRBJ2-5|NA|11|TRBV29-1|NA
CSAQGGETQYF
TGCAGCGCTCAAGGCGGAGAGACCCAGTACTTC
>TRBJ1-5|NA|13|TRBV30|NA
CAWSPQGNQPQHF
TGTGCCTGGAGCCCTCAGGGGAATCAGCCCCAGCATTTT